This T cell receptor (beta chain) was identified during a study of response to subunit inactivated influenza vaccine. Study-wide points: Authors suggested that a seasonal influenza vaccination recruits few new T cells each time.

There are a few counts of this clonotype. Its target is unknown. TCRdb fed the RT-PCR reads into MiXCR, producing one record per CDR3 protein. Of over 800,000 distinct CDR3 sequences detected, around 20% appear once; the ten largest clones hold more than 8.5%. The sample in question was PBMCs from blood, obtained 5 days after vaccination. The clonotype was recovered from a man aged 45-60 years who received an inactivated influenza vaccine.

The CDR3 nucleotides are TGCGCCAGCAGGGTGGAAGGGACAGGGCCTACTGAAGCTTTCTTT. It is translated as CASRVEGTGPTEAFF. The genes are TRBV4-3 and TRBJ1-1; 9 nucleotides line up with TRBD1. Germline CDR1 is LGHNA and CDR2 is YSLEER. Losses at the gene ends were 6 bases for V and 5 bases for J; bases not matched to a gene: 10. The CDR3 consists of 15 residues.